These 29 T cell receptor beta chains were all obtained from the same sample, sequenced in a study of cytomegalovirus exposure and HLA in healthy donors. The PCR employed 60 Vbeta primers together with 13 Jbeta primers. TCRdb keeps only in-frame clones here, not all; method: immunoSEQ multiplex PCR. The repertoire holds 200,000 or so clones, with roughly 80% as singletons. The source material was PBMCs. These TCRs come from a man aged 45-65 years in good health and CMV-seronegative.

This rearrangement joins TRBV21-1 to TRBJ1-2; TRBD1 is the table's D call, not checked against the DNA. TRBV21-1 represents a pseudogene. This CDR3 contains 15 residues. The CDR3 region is CASSKVLGAVYGYTF. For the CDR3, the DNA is TGTGCCAGCAGCAAAGTTTTAGGGGCCGTCTATGGCTACACCTTC.

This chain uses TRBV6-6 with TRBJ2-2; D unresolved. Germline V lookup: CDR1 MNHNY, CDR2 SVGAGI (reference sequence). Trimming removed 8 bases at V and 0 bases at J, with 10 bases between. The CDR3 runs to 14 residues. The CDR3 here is CASVAAANTGELFF. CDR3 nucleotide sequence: TGTGCCAGCGTAGCCGCCGCGAACACCGGGGAGCTGTTTTTT.

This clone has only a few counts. The CDR3: CASDPVGNTNNEQFF. The CDR3 nucleotides read TGTGCCAGCGACCCCGTCGGGAATACTAACAATGAGCAGTTCTTC. The rearrangement uses TRBV11-2 and TRBJ2-1; a possible D gene is TRBD2 (5 bases). Germline V gives CDR1 SGHAT, CDR2 FQNNGV. The V and J ends lost 8 bases and 5 bases respectively, with 19 bases between them. This CDR3 has 15 residues.

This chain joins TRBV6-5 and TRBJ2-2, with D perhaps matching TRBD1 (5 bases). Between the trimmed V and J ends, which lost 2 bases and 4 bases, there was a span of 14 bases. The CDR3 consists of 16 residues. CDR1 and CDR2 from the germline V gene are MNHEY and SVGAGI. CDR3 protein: CASSYGASASTGELFF. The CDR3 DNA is TGTGCCAGCAGTTACGGGGCTAGTGCTAGCACCGGGGAGCTGTTTTTT.

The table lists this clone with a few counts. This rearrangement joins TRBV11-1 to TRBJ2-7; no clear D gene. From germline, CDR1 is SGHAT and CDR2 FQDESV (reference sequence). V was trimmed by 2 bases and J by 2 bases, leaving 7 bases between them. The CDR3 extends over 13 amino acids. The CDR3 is CASSLITAYEQYF. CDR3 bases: TGTGCCAGCAGCTTAATAACGGCCTACGAGCAGTACTTC.

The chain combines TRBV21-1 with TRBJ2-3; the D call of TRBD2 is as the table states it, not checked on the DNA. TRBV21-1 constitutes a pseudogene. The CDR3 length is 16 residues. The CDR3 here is CASIRETSGLADTQYF. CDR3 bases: TGTGCCAGCATAAGAGAAACTAGCGGGCTAGCAGATACGCAGTATTTT.

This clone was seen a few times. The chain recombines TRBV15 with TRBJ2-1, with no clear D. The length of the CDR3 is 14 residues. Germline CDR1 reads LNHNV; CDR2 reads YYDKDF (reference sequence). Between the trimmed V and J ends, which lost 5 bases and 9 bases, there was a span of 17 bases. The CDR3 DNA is TGTGCCACCAGCCCCGTTCTAGTTAGGAGTGAGCAGTTCTTC. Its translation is CATSPVLVRSEQFF.

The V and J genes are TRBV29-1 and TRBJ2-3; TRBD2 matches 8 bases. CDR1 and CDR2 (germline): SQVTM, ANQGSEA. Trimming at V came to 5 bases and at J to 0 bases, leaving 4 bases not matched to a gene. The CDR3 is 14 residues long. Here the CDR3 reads CSVITSGSTDTQYF. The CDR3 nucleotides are TGCAGCGTTATTACTAGCGGAAGCACAGATACGCAGTATTTT.

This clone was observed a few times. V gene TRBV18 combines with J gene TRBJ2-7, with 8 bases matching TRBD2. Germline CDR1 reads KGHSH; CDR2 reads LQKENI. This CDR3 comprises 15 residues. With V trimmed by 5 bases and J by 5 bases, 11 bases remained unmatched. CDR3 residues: CASSEVKRELHEQYF. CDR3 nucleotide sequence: TGTGCCAGCTCAGAGGTTAAGCGGGAGCTACACGAGCAGTACTTC.

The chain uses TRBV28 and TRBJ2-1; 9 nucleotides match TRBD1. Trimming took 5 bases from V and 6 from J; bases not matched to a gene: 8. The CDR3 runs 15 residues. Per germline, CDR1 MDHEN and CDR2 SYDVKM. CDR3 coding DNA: TGTGCCAGCAGTGAGATACAGGGGGCAGGCAATGAGCAGTTCTTC. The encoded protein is CASSEIQGAGNEQFF. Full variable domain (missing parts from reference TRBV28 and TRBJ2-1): DVKVTQSSRYLVKRTGEKVFLECVQDMDHENMFWYRQDPGLGLRLIYFSYDVKMKEKGDIPEGYSVSREKKERFSLILESASTNQTSMYLCASSEIQGAGNEQFFGPGTRLTVL.

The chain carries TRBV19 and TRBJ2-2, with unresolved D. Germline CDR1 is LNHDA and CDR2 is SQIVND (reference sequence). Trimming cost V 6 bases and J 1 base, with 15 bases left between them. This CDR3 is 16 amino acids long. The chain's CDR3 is CASREEDTMNTGELFF. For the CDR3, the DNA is TGTGCCAGTAGGGAAGAAGACACGATGAACACCGGGGAGCTGTTTTTT.

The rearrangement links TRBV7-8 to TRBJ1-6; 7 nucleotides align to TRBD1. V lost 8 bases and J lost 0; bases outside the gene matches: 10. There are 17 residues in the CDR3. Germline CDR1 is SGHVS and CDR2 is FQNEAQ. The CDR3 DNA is TGTGCCAGCGGGGGACAGTATCGGAGCTCCTATAATTCACCCCTCCACTTT. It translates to CASGGQYRSSYNSPLHF.

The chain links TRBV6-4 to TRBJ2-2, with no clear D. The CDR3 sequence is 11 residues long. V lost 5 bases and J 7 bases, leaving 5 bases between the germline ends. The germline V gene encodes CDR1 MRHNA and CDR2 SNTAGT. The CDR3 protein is CASSYGGELFF. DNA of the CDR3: TGTGCCAGCAGTTACGGCGGGGAGCTGTTTTTT.

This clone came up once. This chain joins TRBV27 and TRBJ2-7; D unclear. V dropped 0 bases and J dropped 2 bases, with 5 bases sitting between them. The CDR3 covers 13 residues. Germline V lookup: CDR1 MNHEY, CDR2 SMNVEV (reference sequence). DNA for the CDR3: TGTGCCAGCAGTTTATCAGCCACCTACGAGCAGTACTTC. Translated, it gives CASSLSATYEQYF.

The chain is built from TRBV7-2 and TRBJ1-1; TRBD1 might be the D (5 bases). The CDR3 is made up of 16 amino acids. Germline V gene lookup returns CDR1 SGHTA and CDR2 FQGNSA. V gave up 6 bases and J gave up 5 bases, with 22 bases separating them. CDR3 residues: CASRSGVDPPGTEAFF. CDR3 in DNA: TGTGCCAGCAGGTCGGGGGTAGACCCCCCAGGGACTGAAGCTTTCTTT.

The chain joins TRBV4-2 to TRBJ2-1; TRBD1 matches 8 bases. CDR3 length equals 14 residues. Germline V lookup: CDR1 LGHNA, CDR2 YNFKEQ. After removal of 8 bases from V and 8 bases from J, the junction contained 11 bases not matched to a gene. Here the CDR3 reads CASGGRGHEYEQFF. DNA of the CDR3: TGTGCCAGCGGGGGCAGGGGGCACGAGTATGAGCAGTTCTTC.

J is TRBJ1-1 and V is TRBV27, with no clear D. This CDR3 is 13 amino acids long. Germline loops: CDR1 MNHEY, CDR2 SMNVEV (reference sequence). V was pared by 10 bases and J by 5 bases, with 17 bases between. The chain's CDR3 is CATRAAERTEAFF. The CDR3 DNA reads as TGTGCCACCCGCGCGGCGGAGAGGACTGAAGCTTTCTTT.

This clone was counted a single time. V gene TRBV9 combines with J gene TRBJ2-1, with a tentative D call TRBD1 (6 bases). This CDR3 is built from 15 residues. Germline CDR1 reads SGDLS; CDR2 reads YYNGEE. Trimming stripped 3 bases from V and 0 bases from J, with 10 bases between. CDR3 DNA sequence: TGTGCCAGCAGCGACAGGACAGTCTCCTACAATGAGCAGTTCTTC. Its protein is CASSDRTVSYNEQFF.

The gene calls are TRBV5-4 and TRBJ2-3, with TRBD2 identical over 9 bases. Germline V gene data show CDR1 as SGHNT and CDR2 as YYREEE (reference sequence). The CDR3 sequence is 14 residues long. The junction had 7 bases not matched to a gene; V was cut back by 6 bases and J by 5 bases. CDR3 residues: CASKAGGREDTQYF. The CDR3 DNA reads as TGTGCCAGCAAAGCGGGAGGACGCGAAGATACGCAGTATTTT.

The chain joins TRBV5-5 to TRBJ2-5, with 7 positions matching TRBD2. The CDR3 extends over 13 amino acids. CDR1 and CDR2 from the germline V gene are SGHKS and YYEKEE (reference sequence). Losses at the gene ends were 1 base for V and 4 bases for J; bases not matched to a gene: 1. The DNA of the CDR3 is TGTGCCAGCAGCTTGCCGGGGGGAGAGACCCAGTACTTC. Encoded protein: CASSLPGGETQYF. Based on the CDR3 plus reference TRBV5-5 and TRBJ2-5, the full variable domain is DAGVTQSPTHLIKTRGQQVTLRCSPISGHKSVSWYQQVLGQGPQFIFQYYEKEERGRGNFPDRFSARQFPNYSSELNVNALLLGDSALYLCASSLPGGETQYFGPGTRLLVL.

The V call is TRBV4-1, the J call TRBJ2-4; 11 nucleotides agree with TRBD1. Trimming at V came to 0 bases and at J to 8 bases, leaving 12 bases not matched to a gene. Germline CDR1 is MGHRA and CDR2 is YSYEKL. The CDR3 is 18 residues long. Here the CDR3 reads CASSQDHVRDRGRDIQYF. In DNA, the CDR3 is TGCGCCAGCAGCCAAGACCATGTCCGGGACAGGGGGAGGGACATTCAGTACTTC.

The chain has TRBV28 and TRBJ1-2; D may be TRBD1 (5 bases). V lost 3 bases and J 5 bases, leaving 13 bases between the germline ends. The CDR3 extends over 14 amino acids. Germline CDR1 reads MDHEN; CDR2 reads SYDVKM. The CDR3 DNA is TGTGCCAGCAGTTTCCCTACCCAGGGTTATGGCTACACCTTC. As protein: CASSFPTQGYGYTF.

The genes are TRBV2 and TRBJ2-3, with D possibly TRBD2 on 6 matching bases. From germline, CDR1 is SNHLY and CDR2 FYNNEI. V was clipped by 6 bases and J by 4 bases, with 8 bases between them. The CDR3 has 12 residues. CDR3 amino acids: CASREGPDTQYF. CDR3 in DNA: TGTGCCAGCAGGGAGGGACCAGATACGCAGTATTTT.

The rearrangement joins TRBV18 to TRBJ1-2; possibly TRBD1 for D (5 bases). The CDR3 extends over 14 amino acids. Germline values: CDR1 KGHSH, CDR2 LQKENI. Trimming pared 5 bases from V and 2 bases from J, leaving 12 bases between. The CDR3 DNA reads TGTGCCAGCTCAGAAGGACACTCAAACTATGGCTACACCTTC. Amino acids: CASSEGHSNYGYTF.

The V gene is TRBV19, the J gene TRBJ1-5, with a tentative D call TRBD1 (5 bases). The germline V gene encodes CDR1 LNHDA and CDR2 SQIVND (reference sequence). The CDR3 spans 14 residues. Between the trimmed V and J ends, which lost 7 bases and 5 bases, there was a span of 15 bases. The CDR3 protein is CASKLGGGDQPQHF. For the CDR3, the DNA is TGTGCCAGTAAACTGGGGGGTGGAGATCAGCCCCAGCATTTT.

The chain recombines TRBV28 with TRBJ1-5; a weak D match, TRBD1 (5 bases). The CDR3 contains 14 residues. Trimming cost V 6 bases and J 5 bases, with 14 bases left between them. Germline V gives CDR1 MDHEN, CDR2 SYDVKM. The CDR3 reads CASRPQGSYQPQHF. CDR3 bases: TGTGCCAGCAGGCCGCAGGGTAGTTATCAGCCCCAGCATTTT.

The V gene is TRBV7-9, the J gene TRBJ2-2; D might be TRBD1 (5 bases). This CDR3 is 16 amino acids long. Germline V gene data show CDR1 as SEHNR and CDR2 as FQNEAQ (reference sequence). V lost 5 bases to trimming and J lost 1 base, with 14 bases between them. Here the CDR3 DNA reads TGTGCCAGCAGCCCAGACAGCGTCCGGAACACCGGGGAGCTGTTTTTT. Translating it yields CASSPDSVRNTGELFF.

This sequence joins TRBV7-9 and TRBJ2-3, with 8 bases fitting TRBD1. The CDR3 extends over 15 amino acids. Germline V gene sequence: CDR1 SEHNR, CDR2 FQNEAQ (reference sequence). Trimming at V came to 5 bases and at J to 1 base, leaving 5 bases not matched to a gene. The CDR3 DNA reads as TGTGCCAGCAGCCGATTACAGGGGGGCACAGATACGCAGTATTTT. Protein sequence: CASSRLQGGTDTQYF. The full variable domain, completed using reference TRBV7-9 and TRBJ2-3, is DTGVSQNPRHKITKRGQNVTFRCDPISEHNRLYWYRQTLGQGPEFLTYFQNEAQLEKSRLLSDRFSAERPKGSFSTLEIQRTEQGDSAMYLCASSRLQGGTDTQYFGPGTRLTVL.

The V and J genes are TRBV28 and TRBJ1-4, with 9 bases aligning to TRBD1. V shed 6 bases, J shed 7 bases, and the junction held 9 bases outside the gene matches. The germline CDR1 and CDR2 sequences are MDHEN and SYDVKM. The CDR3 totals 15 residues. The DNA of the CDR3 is TGTGCCAGCAGGTCAACAGGGGGCTGGCTTGAAAAACTGTTTTTT. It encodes CASRSTGGWLEKLFF.